This T cell receptor beta chain came from a study of response to subunit inactivated influenza vaccine. Germline values: CDR1 SGHTA, CDR2 FQGNSA. The CDR3 has 13 amino acids. Between the trimmed V and J ends, which lost 8 bases and 4 bases, there was a span of 14 bases. Via MiXCR, TCRdb re-called the RT-PCR reads, giving one row per CDR3 protein. The data hold 800,000 or so distinct CDR3 sequences, with 21% observed a single time. The chain employs TRBV7-2 and TRBJ2-5; weak D call: TRBD2 (6 bases). The receptor was derived from a man aged 45-65 years who received an inactivated influenza vaccine. This specimen was PBMCs from blood, taken 5 days after vaccination. The CDR3 sequence is CASARGIRETQYF. The CDR3 nucleotides read TGTGCCAGCGCCCGGGGGATAAGAGAGACCCAGTACTTC. Together with reference TRBV7-2 and TRBJ2-5, the CDR3 gives the full variable domain: GAGVSQSPSNKVTEKGKDVELRCDPISGHTALYWYRQSLGQGLEFLIYFQGNSAPDKSGLPSDRFSAERTGGSVSTLTIQRTQQEDSAVYLCASARGIRETQYFGPGTRLLVL.